This TCR beta chain is drawn from a study of cytomegalovirus exposure and HLA in healthy donors. PCR primers comprised 60 Vbeta and 13 Jbeta primers. Measured with immunoSEQ multiplex PCR; TCRdb has only the in-frame clones, and not every one. The repertoire holds more than 90,000 clones, with approximately 80% as singletons. The ends were cut back, 5 bases at V and 7 bases at J, with 8 bases in the middle. CDR1 is MDHEN, CDR2 SYDVKM, per germline. This CDR3 has 11 amino acids. Remarks on this clone: Antigen specificity is unknown.

Study results and limitations: It is likely that the observed cluster of highly shared sequence variants was a sequencing artifact. There were several of the most significant clusters that appeared linked to common viral pathogens in a later analysis.

Sequencing input: PBMCs. The chain uses TRBV28 and TRBJ1-1; D ambiguous. This receptor was taken from a woman aged 30 to 39 in good health and CMV-seronegative. The CDR3 loop is CASSTPGEAFF. The CDR3, as DNA: TGTGCCAGCAGTACCCCGGGTGAAGCTTTCTTT.